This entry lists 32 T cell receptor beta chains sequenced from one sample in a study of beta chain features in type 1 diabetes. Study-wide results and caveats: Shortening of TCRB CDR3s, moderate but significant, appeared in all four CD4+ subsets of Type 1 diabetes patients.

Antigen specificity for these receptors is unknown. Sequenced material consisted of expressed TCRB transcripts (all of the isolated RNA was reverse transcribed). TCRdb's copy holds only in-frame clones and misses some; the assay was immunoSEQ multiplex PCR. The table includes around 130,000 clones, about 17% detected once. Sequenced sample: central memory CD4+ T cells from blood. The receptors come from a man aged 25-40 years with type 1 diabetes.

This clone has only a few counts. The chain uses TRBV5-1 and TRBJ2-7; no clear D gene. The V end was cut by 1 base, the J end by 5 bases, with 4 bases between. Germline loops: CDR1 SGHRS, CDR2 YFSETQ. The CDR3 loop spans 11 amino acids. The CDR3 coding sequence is TGCGCCAGCAGCTTGCTGAACGAGCAGTACTTC. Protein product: CASSLLNEQYF.

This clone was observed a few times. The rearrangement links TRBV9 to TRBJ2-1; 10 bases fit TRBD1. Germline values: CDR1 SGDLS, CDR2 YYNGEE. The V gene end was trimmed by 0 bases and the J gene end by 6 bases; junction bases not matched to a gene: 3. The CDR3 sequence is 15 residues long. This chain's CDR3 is CASSVDGTGVNEQFF. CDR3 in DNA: TGTGCCAGCAGCGTAGATGGGACAGGGGTCAATGAGCAGTTCTTC.

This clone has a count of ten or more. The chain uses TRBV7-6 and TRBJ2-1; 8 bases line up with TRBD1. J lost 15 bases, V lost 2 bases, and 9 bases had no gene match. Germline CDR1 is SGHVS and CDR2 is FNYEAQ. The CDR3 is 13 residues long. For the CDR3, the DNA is TGTGCCAGCAGCTTAATTGGGGACAGGTCCCGGTTCTTC. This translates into CASSLIGDRSRFF.

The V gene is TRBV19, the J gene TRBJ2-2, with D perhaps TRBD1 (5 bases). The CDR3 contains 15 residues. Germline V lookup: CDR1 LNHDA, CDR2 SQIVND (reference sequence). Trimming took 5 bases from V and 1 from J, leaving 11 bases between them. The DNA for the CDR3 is TGTGCCAGTAGTCTCGGACACTTGAACACCGGGGAGCTGTTTTTT. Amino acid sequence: CASSLGHLNTGELFF.

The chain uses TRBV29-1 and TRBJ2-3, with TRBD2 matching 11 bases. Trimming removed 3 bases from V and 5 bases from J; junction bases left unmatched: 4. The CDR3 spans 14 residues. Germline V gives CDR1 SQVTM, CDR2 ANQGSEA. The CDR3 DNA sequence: TGCAGCGTTGAGACTAGCGGGGCTGGAGATACGCAGTATTTT. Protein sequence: CSVETSGAGDTQYF.

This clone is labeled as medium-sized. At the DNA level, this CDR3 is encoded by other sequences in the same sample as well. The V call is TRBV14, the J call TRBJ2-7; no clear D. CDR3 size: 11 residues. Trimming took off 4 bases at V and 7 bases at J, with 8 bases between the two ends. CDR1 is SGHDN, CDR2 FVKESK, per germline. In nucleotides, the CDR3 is TGTGCCAGCAGCCCCGGACGGGAGCAGTACTTC. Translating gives CASSPGREQYF.

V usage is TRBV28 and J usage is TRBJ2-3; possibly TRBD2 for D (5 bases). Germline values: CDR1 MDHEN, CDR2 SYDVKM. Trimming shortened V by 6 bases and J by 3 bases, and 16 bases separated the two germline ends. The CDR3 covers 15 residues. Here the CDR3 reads CASSREGVRTDTQYF. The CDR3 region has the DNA TGTGCCAGCAGCCGTGAGGGTGTGCGGACAGATACGCAGTATTTT.

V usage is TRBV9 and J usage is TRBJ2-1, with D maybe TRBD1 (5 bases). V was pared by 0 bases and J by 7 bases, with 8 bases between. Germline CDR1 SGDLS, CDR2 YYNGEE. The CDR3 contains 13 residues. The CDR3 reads CASSVEGLNEQFF. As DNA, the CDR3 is TGTGCCAGCAGCGTAGAGGGGTTGAATGAGCAGTTCTTC.

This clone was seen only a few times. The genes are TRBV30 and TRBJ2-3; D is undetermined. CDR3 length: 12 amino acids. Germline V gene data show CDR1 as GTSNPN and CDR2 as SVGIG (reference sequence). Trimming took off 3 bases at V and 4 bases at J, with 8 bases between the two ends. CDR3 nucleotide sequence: TGTGCCTGGAGGTCAGACGCAGATACGCAGTATTTT. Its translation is CAWRSDADTQYF.

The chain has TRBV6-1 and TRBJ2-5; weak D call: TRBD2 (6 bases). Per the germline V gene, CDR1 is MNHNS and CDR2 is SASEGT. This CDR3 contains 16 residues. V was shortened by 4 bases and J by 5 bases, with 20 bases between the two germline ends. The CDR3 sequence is CASSVTWTGSVETQYF. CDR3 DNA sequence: TGTGCCAGCAGTGTCACGTGGACCGGGAGCGTTGAGACCCAGTACTTC.

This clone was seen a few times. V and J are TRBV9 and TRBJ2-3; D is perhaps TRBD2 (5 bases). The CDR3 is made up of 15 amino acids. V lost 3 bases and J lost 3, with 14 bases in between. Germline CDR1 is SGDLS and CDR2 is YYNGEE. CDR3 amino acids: CASSAELASTDTQYF. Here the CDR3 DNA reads TGTGCCAGCAGCGCCGAGCTAGCCAGTACAGATACGCAGTATTTT.

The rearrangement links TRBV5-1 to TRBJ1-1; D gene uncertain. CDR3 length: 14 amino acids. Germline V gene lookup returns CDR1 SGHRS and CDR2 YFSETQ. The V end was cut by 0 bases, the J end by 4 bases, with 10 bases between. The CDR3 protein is CASSLGSGGTEAFF. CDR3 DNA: TGCGCCAGCAGCTTGGGTTCAGGAGGCACTGAAGCTTTCTTT.

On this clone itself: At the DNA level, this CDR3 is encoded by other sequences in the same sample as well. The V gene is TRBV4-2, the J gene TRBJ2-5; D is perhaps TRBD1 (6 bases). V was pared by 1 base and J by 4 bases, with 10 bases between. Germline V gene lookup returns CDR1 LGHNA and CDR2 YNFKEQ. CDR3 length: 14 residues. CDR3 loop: CASSQGGGRETQYF. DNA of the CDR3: TGTGCCAGCAGCCAAGGAGGGGGAAGAGAGACCCAGTACTTC.

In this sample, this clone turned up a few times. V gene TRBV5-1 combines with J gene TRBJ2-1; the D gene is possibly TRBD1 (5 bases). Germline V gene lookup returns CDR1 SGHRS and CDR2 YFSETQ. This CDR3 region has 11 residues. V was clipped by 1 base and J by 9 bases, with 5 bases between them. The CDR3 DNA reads TGCGCCAGCAGCTTGCAGGGTGAGCAGTTCTTC. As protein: CASSLQGEQFF.

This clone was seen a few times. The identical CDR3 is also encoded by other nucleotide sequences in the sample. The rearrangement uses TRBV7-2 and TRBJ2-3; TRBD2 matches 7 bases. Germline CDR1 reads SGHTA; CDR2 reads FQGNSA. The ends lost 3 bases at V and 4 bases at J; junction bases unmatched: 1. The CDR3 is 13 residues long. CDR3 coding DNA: TGTGCCAGCAGCTTTGCGGGGGCAGATACGCAGTATTTT. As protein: CASSFAGADTQYF.

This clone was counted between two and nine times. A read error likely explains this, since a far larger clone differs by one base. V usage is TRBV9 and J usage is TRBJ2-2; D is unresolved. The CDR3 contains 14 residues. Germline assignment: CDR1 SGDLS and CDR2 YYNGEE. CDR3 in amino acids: CARSVGTATGELFF. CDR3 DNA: TGTGCCCGCAGCGTAGGTACAGCCACCGGGGAGCTGTTTTTT. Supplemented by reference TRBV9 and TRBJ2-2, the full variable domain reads DSGVTQTPKHLITATGQRVTLRCSPRSGDLSVYWYQQSLDQGLQFLIQYYNGEERAKGNILERFSAQQFPDLHSELNLSSLELGDSALYFCARSVGTATGELFFGEGSRLTVL.

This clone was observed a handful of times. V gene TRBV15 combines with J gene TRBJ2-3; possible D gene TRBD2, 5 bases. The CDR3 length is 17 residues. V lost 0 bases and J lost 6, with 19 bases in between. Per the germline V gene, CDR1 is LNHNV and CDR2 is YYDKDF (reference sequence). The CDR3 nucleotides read TGTGCCACCAGCAGAGATGATGGGATACGGGGTAGGGATACGCAGTATTTT. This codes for CATSRDDGIRGRDTQYF.

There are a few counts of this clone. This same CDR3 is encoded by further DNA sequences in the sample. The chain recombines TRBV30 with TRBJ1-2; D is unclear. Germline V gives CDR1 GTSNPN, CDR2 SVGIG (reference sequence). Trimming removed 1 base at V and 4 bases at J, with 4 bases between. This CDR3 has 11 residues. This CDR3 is CAWSAAYGYTF. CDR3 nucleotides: TGTGCCTGGAGTGCGGCCTATGGCTACACCTTC.

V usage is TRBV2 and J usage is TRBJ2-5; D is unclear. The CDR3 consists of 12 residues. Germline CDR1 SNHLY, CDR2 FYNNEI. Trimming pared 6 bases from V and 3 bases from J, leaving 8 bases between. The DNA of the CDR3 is TGTGCCAGCAGGGCCGCGGAAGAGACCCAGTACTTC. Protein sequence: CASRAAEETQYF.

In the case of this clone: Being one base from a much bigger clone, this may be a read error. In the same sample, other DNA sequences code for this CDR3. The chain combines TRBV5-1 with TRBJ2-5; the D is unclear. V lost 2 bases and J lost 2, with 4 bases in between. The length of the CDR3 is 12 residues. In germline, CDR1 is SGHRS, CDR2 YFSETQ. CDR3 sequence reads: CASSLIQETQYF. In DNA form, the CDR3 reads TGCGCCAGCAGCTTAATTCAAGAGACCCAGTACTTC.

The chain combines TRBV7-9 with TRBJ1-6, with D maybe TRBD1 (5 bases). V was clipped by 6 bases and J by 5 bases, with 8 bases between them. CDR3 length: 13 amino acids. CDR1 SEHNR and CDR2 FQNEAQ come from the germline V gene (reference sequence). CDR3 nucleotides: TGTGCCAGCAGTCGACAGAATAATTCACCCCTCCACTTT. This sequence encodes CASSRQNNSPLHF.

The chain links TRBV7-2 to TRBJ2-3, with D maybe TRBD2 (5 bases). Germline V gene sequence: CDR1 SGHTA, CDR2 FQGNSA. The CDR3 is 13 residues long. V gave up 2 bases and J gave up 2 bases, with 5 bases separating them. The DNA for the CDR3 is TGTGCCAGCAGCTTACGGGACACAGATACGCAGTATTTT. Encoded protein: CASSLRDTDTQYF.

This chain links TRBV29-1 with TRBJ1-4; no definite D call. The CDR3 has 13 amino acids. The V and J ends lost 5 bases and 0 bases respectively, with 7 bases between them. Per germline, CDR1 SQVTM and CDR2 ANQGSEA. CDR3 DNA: TGCAGCGTTAGACGGGCAACTAATGAAAAACTGTTTTTT. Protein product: CSVRRATNEKLFF.

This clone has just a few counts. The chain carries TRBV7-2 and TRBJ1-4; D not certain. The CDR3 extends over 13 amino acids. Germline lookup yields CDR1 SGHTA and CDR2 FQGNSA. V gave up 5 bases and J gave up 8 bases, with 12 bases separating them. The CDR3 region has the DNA TGTGCCAGCAGCGCTAGAGTAGGGGAAAAACTGTTTTTT. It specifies CASSARVGEKLFF. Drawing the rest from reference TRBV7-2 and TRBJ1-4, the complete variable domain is GAGVSQSPSNKVTEKGKDVELRCDPISGHTALYWYRQSLGQGLEFLIYFQGNSAPDKSGLPSDRFSAERTGGSVSTLTIQRTQQEDSAVYLCASSARVGEKLFFGSGTQLSVL.

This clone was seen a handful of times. The CDR3 spells CASSQDRIASYNEQFF. In DNA form, the CDR3 reads TGTGCCAGCAGCCAAGATAGAATAGCCTCCTACAATGAGCAGTTCTTC. The V call is TRBV4-2, the J call TRBJ2-1, with D uncertain. CDR3 length equals 16 residues. Germline-derived CDR1 and CDR2 are LGHNA and YNFKEQ. V lost 0 bases to trimming and J lost 0 bases, with 9 bases between them.

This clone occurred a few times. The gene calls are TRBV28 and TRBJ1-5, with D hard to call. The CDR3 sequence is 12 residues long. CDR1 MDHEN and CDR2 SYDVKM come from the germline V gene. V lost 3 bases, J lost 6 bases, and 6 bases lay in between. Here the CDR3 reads CASSLVLQPQHF. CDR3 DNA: TGTGCCAGCAGTTTGGTTCTTCAGCCCCAGCATTTT.

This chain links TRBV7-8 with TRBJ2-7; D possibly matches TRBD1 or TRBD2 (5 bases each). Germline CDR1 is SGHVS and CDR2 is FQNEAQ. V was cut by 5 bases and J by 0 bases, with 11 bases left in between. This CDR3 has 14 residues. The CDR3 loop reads CASSPRDLSYEQYF. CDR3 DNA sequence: TGTGCCAGCAGCCCCAGGGACCTCTCCTACGAGCAGTACTTC. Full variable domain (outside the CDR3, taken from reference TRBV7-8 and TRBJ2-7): GAGVSQSPRYKVAKRGQDVALRCDPISGHVSLFWYQQALGQGPEFLTYFQNEAQLDKSGLPSDRFFAERPEGSVSTLKIQRTQQEDSAVYLCASSPRDLSYEQYFGPGTRLTVT.

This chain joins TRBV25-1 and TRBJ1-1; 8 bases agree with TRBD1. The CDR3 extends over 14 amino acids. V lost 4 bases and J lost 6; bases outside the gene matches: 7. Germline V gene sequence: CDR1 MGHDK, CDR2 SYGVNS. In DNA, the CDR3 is TGTGCCAGCAGTGGCGACAGGGGAAGCGCTGAAGCTTTCTTT. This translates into CASSGDRGSAEAFF.

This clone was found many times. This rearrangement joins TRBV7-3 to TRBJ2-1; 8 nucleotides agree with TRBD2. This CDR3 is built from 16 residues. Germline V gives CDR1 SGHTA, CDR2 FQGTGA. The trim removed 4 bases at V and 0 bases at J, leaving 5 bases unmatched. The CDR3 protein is CASSSVAGSSYNEQFF. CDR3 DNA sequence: TGTGCCAGCAGCTCCGTAGCGGGGAGCTCCTACAATGAGCAGTTCTTC.

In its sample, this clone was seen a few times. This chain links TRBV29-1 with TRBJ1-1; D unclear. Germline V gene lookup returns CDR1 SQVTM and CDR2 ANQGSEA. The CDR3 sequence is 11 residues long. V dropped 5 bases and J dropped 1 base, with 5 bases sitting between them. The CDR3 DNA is TGCAGCGTTTCGTGGAACACTGAAGCTTTCTTT. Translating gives CSVSWNTEAFF.

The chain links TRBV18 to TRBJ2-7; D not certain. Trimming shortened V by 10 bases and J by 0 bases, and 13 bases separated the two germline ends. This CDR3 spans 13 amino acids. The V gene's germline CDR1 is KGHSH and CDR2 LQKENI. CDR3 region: CATRSVASYEQYF. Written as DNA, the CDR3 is TGTGCCACCAGGAGTGTTGCCTCCTACGAGCAGTACTTC.

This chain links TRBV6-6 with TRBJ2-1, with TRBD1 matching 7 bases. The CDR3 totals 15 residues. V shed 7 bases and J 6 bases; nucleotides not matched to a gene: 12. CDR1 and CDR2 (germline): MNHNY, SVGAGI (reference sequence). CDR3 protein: CASNPGQSLRNEQFF. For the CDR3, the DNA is TGTGCCAGCAACCCGGGACAGTCCCTTCGCAATGAGCAGTTCTTC.